The TCR beta chain described here comes from a study of control samples from healthy donors and cancer patients. With V trimmed by 1 base and J by 6 bases, 5 bases remained unmatched. CDR3 length: 16 residues. Germline V CDR1 and CDR2: SEHNR, FQNEAQ (reference sequence). Here immunoSEQ multiplex PCR was the method, and the copy in TCRdb shows in-frame clones only, minus some. This sample has approximately 100,000 clones; approximately 90% occur once, and the top ten carry about 8%. The chain combines TRBV7-9 with TRBJ2-3; the match to TRBD2 covers 12 bases. This sequence was found in a man under 40 in good health. Input material: blood. The CDR3, as DNA: TGTGCCAGCAGCTTAGGACTAGCGGGGGTAGGGGATACGCAGTATTTT. This translates into CASSLGLAGVGDTQYF.